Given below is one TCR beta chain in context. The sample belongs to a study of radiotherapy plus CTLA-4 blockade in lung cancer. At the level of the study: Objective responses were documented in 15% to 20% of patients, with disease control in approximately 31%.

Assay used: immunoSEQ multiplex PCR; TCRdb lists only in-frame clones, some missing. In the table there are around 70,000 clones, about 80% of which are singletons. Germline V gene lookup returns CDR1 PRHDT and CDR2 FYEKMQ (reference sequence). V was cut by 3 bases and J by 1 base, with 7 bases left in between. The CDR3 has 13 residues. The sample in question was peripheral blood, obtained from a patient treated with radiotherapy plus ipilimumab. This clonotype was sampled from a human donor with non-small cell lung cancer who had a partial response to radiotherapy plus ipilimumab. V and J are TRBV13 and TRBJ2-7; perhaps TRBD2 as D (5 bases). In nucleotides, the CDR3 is TGTGCCAGCAGCTTCCAGCGGTCCTACGAGCAGTACTTC. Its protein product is CASSFQRSYEQYF.